A single sample is the source of the 29 T cell receptor beta chains below, sequenced in a study of shared clonotypes between healthy human individuals. Data came from immunoSEQ multiplex PCR; TCRdb stores just in-frame clones and leaves some out. Among approximately 530,000 clones listed, 90% to 96% were seen once. Sequenced: naive CD4+ T cells sorted from blood. The sample's subset: CD45RA+ positively selected. The receptors were gathered from a woman in her 30s in good health.

The chain is built from TRBV7-9 and TRBJ1-3; no reliable D call. Germline CDR1 SEHNR, CDR2 FQNEAQ (reference sequence). Trimming left V 1 base short and J 0 bases short, with 7 bases between. The CDR3 is 15 residues long. The CDR3 spells CASSLVGHSGNTIYF. Written as DNA, the CDR3 is TGTGCCAGCAGCTTAGTCGGCCACTCTGGAAACACCATATATTTT.

V and J are TRBV9 and TRBJ1-4; D is undetermined. V was trimmed by 4 bases and J by 10 bases, leaving 14 bases between them. The CDR3 contains 13 residues. Germline V gene data show CDR1 as SGDLS and CDR2 as YYNGEE. The CDR3 here is CASSPRTGSKLFF. DNA of the CDR3: TGTGCCAGCAGCCCACGGACGGGATCAAAACTGTTTTTT.

The chain uses TRBV6-6 and TRBJ2-1, with TRBD2 as a possible D gene (7 bases). Germline CDR1 and CDR2: MNHNY and SVGAGI (reference sequence). V was cut by 4 bases and J by 2 bases, with 12 bases left in between. The CDR3 sequence is 15 residues long. CDR3 bases: TGTGCCAGCAGTTCCCGCGGGGGCGCCTACAATGAGCAGTTCTTC. Translation: CASSSRGGAYNEQFF.

The V call is TRBV19, the J call TRBJ2-1, with D unresolved. This CDR3 region has 11 residues. V shed 5 bases and J shed 13 bases, with 12 bases lying between them. CDR1 is LNHDA, CDR2 SQIVND, per germline (reference sequence). The CDR3 nucleotides are TGTGCCAGTAGTGAAAGGACCCGACAGTTCTTC. This encodes CASSERTRQFF.

The J gene is TRBJ2-1, the V gene TRBV11-1; 9 bases agree with TRBD1. The V gene end was trimmed by 6 bases and the J gene end by 5 bases; junction bases not matched to a gene: 14. The CDR3 runs to 17 residues. Germline lookup yields CDR1 SGHAT and CDR2 FQDESV (reference sequence). The DNA of the CDR3 is TGTGCCAGCAGACCCCAATCAACAGGGGGCAGAAACAATGAGCAGTTCTTC. Its translation: CASRPQSTGGRNNEQFF.

The chain employs TRBV27 and TRBJ2-7; 9 bases are a match to TRBD2. The CDR3 is made up of 16 amino acids. V shed 6 bases and J 5 bases; nucleotides not matched to a gene: 14. Looked up from germline, CDR1 is MNHEY and CDR2 is SMNVEV (reference sequence). This chain's CDR3 is CASSPGGGRALDEQYF. The CDR3 nucleotides are TGTGCCAGCAGCCCTGGGGGCGGGAGGGCTCTCGACGAGCAGTACTTC.

The chain has TRBV30 and TRBJ1-2; D perhaps matches TRBD1 (5 bases). Looked up from germline, CDR1 is GTSNPN and CDR2 is SVGIG (reference sequence). The ends were cut back, 0 bases at V and 4 bases at J, with 15 bases in the middle. The CDR3 spans 15 residues. In nucleotides, the CDR3 is TGTGCCTGGAGTGTACGTCTAAGGGACTCCTATGGCTACACCTTC. This codes for CAWSVRLRDSYGYTF.

The V gene is TRBV6-1, the J gene TRBJ2-1; 12 bases match TRBD2. Per the germline V gene, CDR1 is MNHNS and CDR2 is SASEGT. The ends lost 0 bases at V and 2 bases at J; junction bases unmatched: 5. The CDR3 loop spans 18 amino acids. This CDR3 reads CASSEAVSSGRAYNEQFF. CDR3 DNA sequence: TGTGCCAGCAGTGAAGCTGTGTCTAGCGGGAGGGCCTACAATGAGCAGTTCTTC.

The chain has TRBV6-5 and TRBJ2-7; 8 nucleotides align to TRBD1. The CDR3 is 14 amino acids. Per the germline V gene, CDR1 is MNHEY and CDR2 is SVGAGI. The ends lost 9 bases at V and 2 bases at J; junction bases unmatched: 9. In DNA form, the CDR3 reads TGTGCCAGTGCGACAGGGGTTTATACCTACGAGCAGTACTTC. Protein sequence: CASATGVYTYEQYF.

The V and J genes are TRBV13 and TRBJ1-4; D might be TRBD1 (5 bases). Germline V CDR1 and CDR2: PRHDT, FYEKMQ (reference sequence). The CDR3 consists of 17 residues. Trimming cost V 5 bases and J 4 bases, with 20 bases left between them. The DNA for the CDR3 is TGTGCCAGCAGCCGATTAACGGATAGGGGTAGTAATGAAAAACTGTTTTTT. Translation gives CASSRLTDRGSNEKLFF. The full variable domain, completed using reference TRBV13 and TRBJ1-4, is AAGVIQSPRHLIKEKRETATLKCYPIPRHDTVYWYQQGPGQDPQFLISFYEKMQSDKGSIPDRFSAQQFSDYHSELNMSSLELGDSALYFCASSRLTDRGSNEKLFFGSGTQLSVL.

The rearrangement joins TRBV6-6 to TRBJ1-2; D is unresolved. The germline V gene encodes CDR1 MNHNY and CDR2 SVGAGI (reference sequence). This CDR3 region has 13 residues. V was cut by 5 bases and J by 4 bases, with 11 bases left in between. The CDR3 reads CASSASTLYGYTF. DNA of the CDR3: TGTGCCAGCAGTGCCAGCACCCTCTATGGCTACACCTTC.

This sequence joins TRBV18 and TRBJ2-1; 11 nucleotides line up with TRBD2. CDR3 length equals 15 residues. Losses at the gene ends were 1 base for V and 9 bases for J; bases not matched to a gene: 5. Germline V CDR1 and CDR2: KGHSH, LQKENI. This CDR3 is CASSPRLAGQGEQFF. CDR3 sequence (DNA): TGTGCCAGCTCACCACGACTAGCGGGACAGGGTGAGCAGTTCTTC. The entire variable domain, with the rest obtained from reference TRBV18 and TRBJ2-1, is as follows: NAGVMQNPRHLVRRRGQEARLRCSPMKGHSHVYWYRQLPEEGLKFMVYLQKENIIDESGMPKERFSAEFPKEGPSILRIQQVVRGDSAAYFCASSPRLAGQGEQFFGPGTRLTVL.

This clone has just one count. The chain is built from TRBV27 and TRBJ1-1, with a tentative D call TRBD1 (5 bases). Germline loops: CDR1 MNHEY, CDR2 SMNVEV (reference sequence). Trimming cost V 7 bases and J 0 bases, with 21 bases left between them. The CDR3 consists of 17 residues. Written as DNA, the CDR3 is TGTGCCAGCAAAAGGCAGGGTCAGAGTTGGGTGAACACTGAAGCTTTCTTT. Translated, it gives CASKRQGQSWVNTEAFF.

V is TRBV7-2 and J is TRBJ2-5; 8 nucleotides line up with TRBD2. The J segment lost 3 bases and the V segment lost 3 bases, leaving 6 bases of the junction unmatched. The germline V gene encodes CDR1 SGHTA and CDR2 FQGNSA. This CDR3 spans 15 amino acids. CDR3 sequence reads: CASSLGLAGKETQYF. In nucleotides, the CDR3 is TGTGCCAGCAGCTTGGGGCTAGCGGGTAAAGAGACCCAGTACTTC.

The V gene is TRBV2, the J gene TRBJ2-1; D might be TRBD2 (6 bases). The V and J ends lost 6 bases and 9 bases respectively, with 12 bases between them. The CDR3 runs 12 residues. Germline values: CDR1 SNHLY, CDR2 FYNNEI. CDR3 sequence: CASRASVSEQFF. CDR3 DNA: TGTGCCAGCAGGGCTAGCGTCAGTGAGCAGTTCTTC.

The chain links TRBV30 to TRBJ2-3; the D gene is possibly TRBD2 (5 bases). Trimming pared 1 base from V and 7 bases from J, leaving 9 bases between. This CDR3 spans 12 amino acids. Germline CDR1 reads GTSNPN; CDR2 reads SVGIG (reference sequence). The CDR3 nucleotides read TGTGCCTGGAGTGACTCGGGGTATACGCAGTATTTT. This codes for CAWSDSGYTQYF.

The chain is built from TRBV30 and TRBJ1-2; unclear D gene. The V and J ends lost 2 bases and 8 bases respectively, with 12 bases between them. CDR1 and CDR2 (germline): GTSNPN, SVGIG (reference sequence). The CDR3 extends over 12 amino acids. CDR3 protein: CAWSLFGEGYTF. DNA of the CDR3: TGTGCCTGGAGTCTATTTGGGGAAGGCTACACCTTC.

The genes are TRBV5-5 and TRBJ2-7; 8 nucleotides align to TRBD2. Germline-derived CDR1 and CDR2 are SGHKS and YYEKEE (reference sequence). Germline trimming cut 4 bases from V and 4 bases from J; bases unmatched to any gene: 10. This CDR3 is built from 15 residues. The CDR3 protein is CASSQGAGVWYEQYF. CDR3 sequence (DNA): TGTGCCAGCAGCCAGGGAGCGGGAGTTTGGTACGAGCAGTACTTC.

This rearrangement joins TRBV5-4 to TRBJ2-3, with D perhaps matching TRBD1 (6 bases). V was trimmed by 4 bases and J by 6 bases, leaving 9 bases between them. CDR1 and CDR2 from the germline V gene are SGHNT and YYREEE (reference sequence). This CDR3 contains 12 residues. The CDR3 nucleotides are TGTGCCAGCAGCCGTCAGGGGGATACGCAGTATTTT. Protein: CASSRQGDTQYF.

The chain has TRBV5-4 and TRBJ2-2, with 8 bases identical to TRBD1. The germline V gene encodes CDR1 SGHNT and CDR2 YYREEE (reference sequence). Trimming took 4 bases from V and 4 from J; bases not matched to a gene: 3. The CDR3 length is 14 residues. CDR3 loop: CASSKDRATGELFF. In nucleotides, the CDR3 is TGTGCCAGCAGCAAGGACAGGGCCACCGGGGAGCTGTTTTTT.

CDR3 sequence reads: CASSYSGLRKNIQYF. DNA of the CDR3: TGTGCCAGCAGTTACTCGGGGTTACGCAAAAACATTCAGTACTTC. The V call is TRBV6-6, the J call TRBJ2-4; D gene unclear. The V end was cut by 0 bases, the J end by 3 bases, with 9 bases between. CDR1 is MNHNY and CDR2 is SVGAGI in the germline V gene (reference sequence). The CDR3 length is 15 residues.

CDR3 sequence reads: CASSDLTQGLVPYEQYF. The CDR3 bases are TGTGCCAGCAGTGACCTTACCCAGGGGTTGGTCCCCTACGAGCAGTACTTC. The V and J genes are TRBV6-4 and TRBJ2-7, with D tentatively TRBD1 (6 bases). The germline V gene encodes CDR1 MRHNA and CDR2 SNTAGT. The CDR3 totals 17 residues. V dropped 2 bases and J dropped 2 bases, with 19 bases sitting between them.

This CDR3 reads CASGKETGVNEKLFF. Written as DNA, the CDR3 is TGTGCCAGCGGAAAAGAGACGGGCGTTAATGAAAAACTGTTTTTT. The rearrangement links TRBV5-4 to TRBJ1-4; D remains unclear. V dropped 7 bases and J dropped 4 bases, with 17 bases sitting between them. Germline CDR1 and CDR2: SGHNT and YYREEE (reference sequence). This CDR3 is built from 15 residues.

This rearrangement joins TRBV6-5 to TRBJ2-5; D not certain. This CDR3 spans 13 amino acids. Germline V lookup: CDR1 MNHEY, CDR2 SVGAGI. Trimming pared 2 bases from V and 13 bases from J, leaving 17 bases between. CDR3 DNA sequence: TGTGCCAGCAGTTACGAGGCGACGGCGATTCGGTACTTC. The encoded protein is CASSYEATAIRYF.

This chain links TRBV5-5 with TRBJ2-1; D not certain. There are 13 residues in the CDR3. The germline V and J ends were trimmed by 4 bases and 4 bases, with 9 bases remaining between them. Germline V gene sequence: CDR1 SGHKS, CDR2 YYEKEE (reference sequence). The CDR3 region is CASSPGQYNEQFF. The CDR3 nucleotides are TGTGCCAGCAGCCCTGGGCAATACAATGAGCAGTTCTTC.

V usage is TRBV7-2 and J usage is TRBJ1-1; possibly TRBD1 for D (6 bases). Between the trimmed V and J ends, which lost 5 bases and 1 base, there was a span of 17 bases. The CDR3 runs to 16 residues. Germline values: CDR1 SGHTA, CDR2 FQGNSA. The CDR3 DNA reads TGTGCCAGCAGCGTTCGTTCCAGGGGAACGAACACTGAAGCTTTCTTT. Encoded protein: CASSVRSRGTNTEAFF.

The rearrangement joins TRBV11-2 to TRBJ2-5; 10 nucleotides line up with TRBD2. Judging by the DNA end, TRBJ2-7 fits better; the J call may be wrong. Germline CDR1 reads SGHAT; CDR2 reads FQNNGV. The CDR3 loop spans 18 amino acids. CDR3 protein: CASSLVPAPSGSISEQYF. CDR3 DNA sequence: TGTGCCAGCAGCTTAGTCCCGGCTCCTAGCGGGAGTATTTCCGAGCAGTACTTC.

J is TRBJ2-7 and V is TRBV6-5, with 7 bases identical to TRBD2. The germline V gene encodes CDR1 MNHEY and CDR2 SVGAGI. The CDR3 extends over 15 amino acids. V was clipped by 2 bases and J by 5 bases; unmatched bases: 9. CDR3: CASSYASGGGDEQYF. The CDR3 DNA follows: TGTGCCAGCAGTTACGCATCGGGGGGAGGTGACGAGCAGTACTTC.

The CDR3 region has the DNA TGTGCCAGCAGTGTTTTCGAAACAGGGTCAACTGAAGCTTTCTTT. This translates into CASSVFETGSTEAFF. This chain connects TRBV2 to TRBJ1-1; TRBD1 is a possible D gene (6 bases). With 4 bases removed from V and 5 bases from J, the gap between germline ends came to 17 bases. CDR3 length equals 15 residues. CDR1 is SNHLY and CDR2 is FYNNEI in the germline V gene.